Shown below are 6 T cell receptor beta chains from a single sample sequenced in a study of cytomegalovirus exposure and HLA in healthy donors. Amplification used 60 Vbeta primers and 13 Jbeta primers. Only in-frame clones appear in the TCRdb table, and some are missing; sequencing was by immunoSEQ multiplex PCR. The data contain approximately 140,000 clones, just under 65% of them singletons. Sequencing used PBMCs. These receptors came from a woman aged 55-70 years in good health and CMV-seropositive.

V is TRBV7-2 and J is TRBJ2-1; 7 nucleotides line up with TRBD2. CDR1 SGHTA and CDR2 FQGNSA come from the germline V gene. The trim removed 3 bases at V and 7 bases at J, leaving 3 bases unmatched. CDR3 length: 13 amino acids. As DNA, the CDR3 is TGTGCCAGCAGCTTTAGCGGGCTGAATGAGCAGTTCTTC. Residues: CASSFSGLNEQFF.

In this sample, this clone turned up a few times. The genes are TRBV5-6 and TRBJ2-5; tentatively, D is TRBD2 (5 bases). The CDR3 covers 14 residues. The germline V and J ends were trimmed by 3 bases and 5 bases, with 14 bases remaining between them. CDR1 and CDR2 from the germline V gene are SGHDT and YYEEEE. The CDR3: CASSSTLRGETQYF. The CDR3 DNA sequence: TGTGCCAGCAGCTCCACCCTGCGCGGGGAGACCCAGTACTTC.

The genes are TRBV7-3 and TRBJ2-3, with D possibly TRBD2 on 6 matching bases. This CDR3 spans 16 amino acids. Looked up from germline, CDR1 is SGHTA and CDR2 is FQGTGA. The V end lost 4 bases, the J end lost 0 bases, and 14 bases lay between the germline ends. The CDR3 DNA follows: TGTGCCAGCAGCTCCCGAGGACGGGGGAGCACAGATACGCAGTATTTT. Translating gives CASSSRGRGSTDTQYF.

This clone has just a few counts. The chain uses TRBV6-5 and TRBJ2-1; no firm D call. The germline CDR1 and CDR2 sequences are MNHEY and SVGAGI. There are 14 residues in the CDR3. Trimming removed 0 bases from V and 8 bases from J, with 11 bases in between. In nucleotides, the CDR3 is TGTGCCAGCAGTTACTCAGGCGCGGCGGATGAGCAGTTCTTC. This translates into CASSYSGAADEQFF.

This clone was found once. The V gene is TRBV28, the J gene TRBJ1-4, with 8 bases fitting TRBD1. V lost 2 bases, J lost 4 bases, and 3 bases stayed unmatched. The CDR3 covers 15 residues. The V gene's germline CDR1 is MDHEN and CDR2 SYDVKM. CDR3 nucleotides: TGTGCCAGCAGTTTAGGGACAGGACATAATGAAAAACTGTTTTTT. This translates into CASSLGTGHNEKLFF.

The chain uses TRBV4-3 and TRBJ2-7, with 8 positions matching TRBD1. V lost 4 bases to trimming and J lost 6 bases; unmatched junction nucleotides: 8. The germline gives CDR1 LGHNA, CDR2 YSLEER. The CDR3 is made up of 14 amino acids. DNA for the CDR3: TGCGCCAGCAGCCCAGGACAGGGTTTAGGCGAGCAGTACTTC. Translating gives CASSPGQGLGEQYF.